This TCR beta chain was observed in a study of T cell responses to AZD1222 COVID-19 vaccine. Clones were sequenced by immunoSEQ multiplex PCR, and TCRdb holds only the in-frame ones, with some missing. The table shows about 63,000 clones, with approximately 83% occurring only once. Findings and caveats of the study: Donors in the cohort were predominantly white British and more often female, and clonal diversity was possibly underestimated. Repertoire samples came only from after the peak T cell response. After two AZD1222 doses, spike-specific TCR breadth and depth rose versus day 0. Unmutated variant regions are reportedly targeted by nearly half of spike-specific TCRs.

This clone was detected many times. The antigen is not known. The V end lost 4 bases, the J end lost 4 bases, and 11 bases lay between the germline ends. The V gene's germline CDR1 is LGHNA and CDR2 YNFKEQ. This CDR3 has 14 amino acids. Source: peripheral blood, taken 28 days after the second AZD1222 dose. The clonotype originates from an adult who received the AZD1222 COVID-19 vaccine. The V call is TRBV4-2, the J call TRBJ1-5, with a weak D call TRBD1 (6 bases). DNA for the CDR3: TGTGCCAGCAGCCTTCGACAGGTGAATCAGCCCCAGCATTTT. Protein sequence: CASSLRQVNQPQHF.